These 3 T cell receptor beta chains were all obtained from the same sample, sequenced in a study of cytomegalovirus exposure and HLA in healthy donors. Primers included in the PCR were 60 Vbeta and 13 Jbeta primers. Sequenced by immunoSEQ multiplex PCR; TCRdb stores in-frame clones only, minus some. The repertoire consists of roughly 190,000 clones, with 75% to 90% occurring once and the leading ten covering roughly 6%. Sequenced: PBMCs. Every receptor here comes from a man aged 40-55 years in good health and CMV-seropositive.

Only a few counts were recorded for this clone. The chain carries TRBV27 and TRBJ2-7, with D perhaps matching TRBD1 (5 bases). V shed 2 bases and J shed 4 bases, with 9 bases lying between them. The CDR3 consists of 13 residues. In germline, CDR1 is MNHEY, CDR2 SMNVEV (reference sequence). The CDR3 sequence: CASSLGAAYEQYF. The CDR3 DNA is TGTGCCAGCAGTTTAGGGGCAGCTTACGAGCAGTACTTC.

This clone has a single count. The chain employs TRBV19 and TRBJ1-3, with unresolved D. The CDR3 extends over 14 amino acids. V was cut by 3 bases and J by 3 bases, with 9 bases left in between. Germline V lookup: CDR1 LNHDA, CDR2 SQIVND (reference sequence). The CDR3 nucleotides read TGTGCCAGTAGTATTGGAGAAATTGGAAACACCATATATTTT. Amino acid sequence: CASSIGEIGNTIYF.

V usage is TRBV7-9 and J usage is TRBJ2-5; 8 bases are shared with TRBD2. Germline V lookup: CDR1 SEHNR, CDR2 FQNEAQ (reference sequence). The CDR3 is 14 amino acids. J lost 3 bases, V lost 5 bases, and 5 bases had no gene match. The CDR3 sequence is CASSTTSGEETQYF. CDR3 DNA: TGTGCCAGCAGCACAACTAGCGGTGAAGAGACCCAGTACTTC.